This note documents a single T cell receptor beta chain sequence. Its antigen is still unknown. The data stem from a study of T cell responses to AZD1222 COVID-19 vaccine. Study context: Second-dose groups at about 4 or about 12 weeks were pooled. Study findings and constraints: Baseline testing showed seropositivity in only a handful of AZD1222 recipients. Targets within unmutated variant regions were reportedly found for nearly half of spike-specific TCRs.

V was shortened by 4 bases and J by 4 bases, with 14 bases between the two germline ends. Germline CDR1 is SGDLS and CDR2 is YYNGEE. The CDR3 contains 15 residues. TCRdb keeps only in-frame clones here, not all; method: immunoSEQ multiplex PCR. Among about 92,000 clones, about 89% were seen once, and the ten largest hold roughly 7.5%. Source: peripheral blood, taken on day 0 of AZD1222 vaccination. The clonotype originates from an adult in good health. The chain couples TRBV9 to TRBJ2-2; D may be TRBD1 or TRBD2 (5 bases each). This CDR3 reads CASSSERDLTGELFF. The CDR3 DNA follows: TGTGCCAGCAGCTCCGAGAGGGACCTCACCGGGGAGCTGTTTTTT.